This T cell receptor (beta chain) comes out of a study of T cells in Graves' hyperthyroidism and ophthalmopathy. The study's findings and limits: Most clonotypes expanded in the thyroid (above 0.001) were also present in blood.

Lactation, pregnancy, other autoimmune disease or uncontrolled infection excluded patients. The diagnostic basis comprised clinical symptoms, serum thyroxine and TRAb, thyroid ultrasound and orbital computed tomography. The PBMCs were sourced from fresh peripheral blood (about 10 ml). Amplified TCR beta CDR3 regions came from RNA transcripts. A set of HTBI primers served as the primers for a first-round RT-PCR of the TCR CDR3. TCRdb reprocessed the multiplex PCR reads via MiXCR and lists one record per CDR3 protein. The sample has some 720,000 distinct CDR3 sequences, about 16% seen once. The CDR3 consists of 13 residues. The germline V and J ends were trimmed by 5 bases and 5 bases, with 15 bases remaining between them. Germline lookup yields CDR1 DFQATT and CDR2 SNEGSKA (reference sequence). Concerning this clonotype: Its antigen is not known.

The clonotype originates from a young man with Graves' hyperthyroidism. J is TRBJ2-5 and V is TRBV20-1, with D possibly matching TRBD2 (6 bases). Sequencing was carried out using blood. The CDR3 DNA sequence: TGCAGTGCTCGCGGGAATATCGGCGAGACCCAGTACTTC. This gives the protein CSARGNIGETQYF.